A single sample gave rise to the 9 T cell receptor beta chains below, sequenced in a study of blood T cell repertoires in COVID-19. Profiling relied on immunoSEQ multiplex PCR, and the TCRdb table lists in-frame clones only, not all of them. In the table there are 300,000 to 400,000 clones, 88% of which are singletons. The sequencing input was peripheral blood. The receptors shown here come from an older woman with COVID-19, enrolled during active disease.

This chain connects TRBV7-9 to TRBJ2-3, with 9 bases lining up with TRBD1. This CDR3 contains 18 residues. Germline V gives CDR1 SEHNR, CDR2 FQNEAQ (reference sequence). V lost 2 bases, J lost 0 bases, and 9 bases stayed unmatched. The CDR3 protein is CASSLKDGGTGSTDTQYF. In DNA form, the CDR3 reads TGTGCCAGCAGCTTAAAGGATGGGGGGACAGGGAGCACAGATACGCAGTATTTT. Filled out from reference TRBV7-9 and TRBJ2-3, the complete variable domain reads DTGVSQNPRHKITKRGQNVTFRCDPISEHNRLYWYRQTLGQGPEFLTYFQNEAQLEKSRLLSDRFSAERPKGSFSTLEIQRTEQGDSAMYLCASSLKDGGTGSTDTQYFGPGTRLTVL.

The chain is built from TRBV2 and TRBJ2-3; 12 bases are shared with TRBD2. The junction had 2 bases not matched to a gene; V was cut back by 4 bases and J by 6 bases. The CDR3 is 14 residues long. Germline V gives CDR1 SNHLY, CDR2 FYNNEI. The CDR3 region is CASSGGTSGDTQYF. The CDR3 DNA follows: TGTGCCAGCAGTGGAGGGACTAGCGGGGATACGCAGTATTTT.

V usage is TRBV9 and J usage is TRBJ2-3; the match to TRBD2 covers 7 bases. V shed 4 bases and J 3 bases; nucleotides not matched to a gene: 11. The CDR3 is 16 residues long. Germline values: CDR1 SGDLS, CDR2 YYNGEE. The DNA of the CDR3 is TGTGCCAGCAGCCCCTCCGGGGGGAAAGTTACAGATACGCAGTATTTT. Translation: CASSPSGGKVTDTQYF.

This clone has just a few counts. The rearrangement joins TRBV2 to TRBJ2-1; D gene unclear. Germline lookup yields CDR1 SNHLY and CDR2 FYNNEI. This CDR3 region has 12 residues. V dropped 4 bases and J dropped 11 bases, with 12 bases sitting between them. CDR3: CASSGDTSKQFF. The CDR3 DNA reads as TGTGCCAGCAGTGGCGACACCTCAAAGCAGTTCTTC.

The V gene is TRBV4-3, the J gene TRBJ1-2; D remains ambiguous. V lost 3 bases to trimming and J lost 0 bases, with 14 bases between them. Germline CDR1 LGHNA, CDR2 YSLEER. The CDR3 runs 16 residues. The CDR3 is CASSQEPSISNYGYTF. For the CDR3, the DNA is TGCGCCAGCAGCCAGGAGCCTTCAATATCTAACTATGGCTACACCTTC.

This chain joins TRBV27 and TRBJ2-5; 10 bases align to TRBD2. The CDR3 runs to 11 residues. V dropped 6 bases and J dropped 12; count of bases not matched to a gene: 4. Germline assignment: CDR1 MNHEY and CDR2 SMNVEV (reference sequence). CDR3 sequence reads: CASRSGTSEYF. DNA for the CDR3: TGTGCCAGCAGATCCGGGACTAGCGAGTACTTC.

The chain links TRBV5-1 to TRBJ2-1, with 9 bases identical to TRBD1. This CDR3 is 16 amino acids long. V lost 3 bases, J lost 1 base, and 5 bases stayed unmatched. The germline gives CDR1 SGHRS, CDR2 YFSETQ. The CDR3 loop reads CASSSTGGESYNEQFF. CDR3 nucleotides: TGCGCCAGCAGCTCGACAGGGGGAGAATCCTACAATGAGCAGTTCTTC.

The chain links TRBV21-1 to TRBJ1-6; the D call in the table, TRBD1, was not verified against the DNA. TRBV21-1 represents a pseudogene. The CDR3 totals 17 residues. The CDR3 DNA reads as TGTGCCAGCAGCAAAGAGGTATCGGCAGGGTCATGTTCACCCCTCCACTTT. Protein: CASSKEVSAGSCSPLHF.

The rearrangement joins TRBV30 to TRBJ1-1; D not resolved. The ends were cut back, 1 base at V and 1 base at J, with 16 bases in the middle. Germline CDR1 is GTSNPN and CDR2 is SVGIG (reference sequence). CDR3 length: 16 amino acids. CDR3 coding DNA: TGTGCCTGGAGTGAACCACTAGGCCGAACGAACACTGAAGCTTTCTTT. Translation gives CAWSEPLGRTNTEAFF.